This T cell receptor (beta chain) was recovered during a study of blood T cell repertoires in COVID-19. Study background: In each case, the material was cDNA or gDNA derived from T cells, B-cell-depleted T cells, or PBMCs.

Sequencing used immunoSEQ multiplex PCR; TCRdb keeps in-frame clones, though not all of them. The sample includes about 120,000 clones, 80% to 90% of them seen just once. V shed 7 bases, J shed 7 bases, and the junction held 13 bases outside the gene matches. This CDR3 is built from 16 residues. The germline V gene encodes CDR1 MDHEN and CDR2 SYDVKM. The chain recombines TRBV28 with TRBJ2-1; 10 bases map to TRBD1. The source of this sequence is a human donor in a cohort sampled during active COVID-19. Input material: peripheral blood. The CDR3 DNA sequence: TGTGCCAGCAATTCTCCGGGACAGGGGATCGGGAATGAGCAGTTCTTC. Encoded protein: CASNSPGQGIGNEQFF.